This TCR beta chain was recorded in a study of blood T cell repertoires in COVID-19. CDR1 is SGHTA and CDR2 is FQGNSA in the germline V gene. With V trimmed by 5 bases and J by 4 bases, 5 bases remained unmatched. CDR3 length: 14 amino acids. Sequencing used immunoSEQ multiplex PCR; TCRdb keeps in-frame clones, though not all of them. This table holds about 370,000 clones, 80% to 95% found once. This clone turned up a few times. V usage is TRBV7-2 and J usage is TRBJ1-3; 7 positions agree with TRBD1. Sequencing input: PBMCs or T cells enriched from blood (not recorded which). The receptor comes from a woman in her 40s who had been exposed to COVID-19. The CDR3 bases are TGTGCCAGCAGCGAGGGGACAGCAGGAAACACCATATATTTT. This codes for CASSEGTAGNTIYF.